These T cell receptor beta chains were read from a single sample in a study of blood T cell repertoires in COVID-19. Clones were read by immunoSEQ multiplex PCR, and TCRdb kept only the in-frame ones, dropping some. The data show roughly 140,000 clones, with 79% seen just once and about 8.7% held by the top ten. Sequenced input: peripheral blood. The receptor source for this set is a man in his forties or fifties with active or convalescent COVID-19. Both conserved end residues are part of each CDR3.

CDR3 protein: CASSHRRGLNEQFF
J gene: TRBJ2-1
V gene: TRBV7-2

CDR3 protein: CASTIRGRGHYGYTF
J gene: TRBJ1-2
V gene: TRBV28

CDR3 protein: CASSLNLVQGAQETQYF
J gene: TRBJ2-5
V gene: TRBV23-1

CDR3 protein: CASSSTSGSRYEQFF
J gene: TRBJ2-1
V gene: TRBV13

CDR3 protein: CASRSWLAAQETQYF
J gene: TRBJ2-5
V gene: TRBV6-5

CDR3 protein: CASRSQGLASNEQFF
J gene: TRBJ2-1
V gene: TRBV6-5

CDR3 protein: CASSTRGRETQYF
J gene: TRBJ2-5
V gene: TRBV6-5

CDR3 protein: CASSERTSEYNEQFF
J gene: TRBJ2-1
V gene: TRBV25-1

CDR3 protein: CAWRPGTGGPEAFF
J gene: TRBJ1-1
V gene: TRBV30

CDR3 protein: CASSRGQGNSPLHF
J gene: TRBJ1-6
V gene: TRBV3-1/TRBV3-2

CDR3 protein: CASSLSDREYQPQHF
J gene: TRBJ1-5
V gene: TRBV18

CDR3 protein: CASSKWDKAQETQYF
J gene: TRBJ2-5
V gene: TRBV21-1

CDR3 protein: CASSLVSQGAYEQYF
J gene: TRBJ2-7
V gene: TRBV5-6

CDR3 protein: CASSLARLGSYNEQFF
J gene: TRBJ2-1
V gene: TRBV5-6

CDR3 protein: CASSQDRFEQYF
J gene: TRBJ2-7
V gene: TRBV5-4

CDR3 protein: CASSVTGSGSYNEQFF
J gene: TRBJ2-1
V gene: TRBV9

CDR3 protein: CASAEGWADQPQHF
J gene: TRBJ1-5
V gene: TRBV25-1

CDR3 protein: CSASRVVKETQYF
J gene: TRBJ2-5
V gene: TRBV20-1

CDR3 protein: CASSSGKNIQYF
J gene: TRBJ2-4
V gene: TRBV27

CDR3 protein: CASSLARGGGTDTQYF
J gene: TRBJ2-3
V gene: TRBV7-6

CDR3 protein: CATSPQGEGYTF
J gene: TRBJ1-2
V gene: TRBV24-1

CDR3 protein: CSVVPLSGSYEQYF
J gene: TRBJ2-7
V gene: TRBV29-1

CDR3 protein: CASSQGGQGNSPLHF
J gene: TRBJ1-6
V gene: TRBV4-2

CDR3 protein: CASSLDGGAEAFF
J gene: TRBJ1-1
V gene: TRBV11-3

CDR3 protein: CASSFRVAGGRADTQYF
J gene: TRBJ2-3
V gene: TRBV7-2

CDR3 protein: CASNLLAGGEDTQYF
J gene: TRBJ2-3
V gene: TRBV3-1/TRBV3-2

CDR3 protein: CASSLAKGGRTESPLHF
J gene: TRBJ1-6
V gene: TRBV5-1

CDR3 protein: CTSSQDPPSGRGEKLFF
J gene: TRBJ1-4
V gene: TRBV1

CDR3 protein: CASSQVLSGANTGELFF
J gene: TRBJ2-2
V gene: TRBV3-1/TRBV3-2

CDR3 protein: CSASLNTEAFF
J gene: TRBJ1-1
V gene: TRBV20-1

CDR3 protein: CASSELPGEGAFF
J gene: TRBJ2-1
V gene: TRBV2

CDR3 protein: CASSIMGQQGGSEAFF
J gene: TRBJ1-1
V gene: TRBV19

CDR3 protein: CASSWDSLYEQYF
J gene: TRBJ2-7
V gene: TRBV5-4

CDR3 protein: CGAGSDTGELFF
J gene: TRBJ2-2
V gene: TRBV28

CDR3 protein: CASSWAGTGDGYTF
J gene: TRBJ1-2
V gene: TRBV5-1

CDR3 protein: CASSLSHRDYQANTGELFF
J gene: TRBJ2-2
V gene: TRBV28

CDR3 protein: CACSTGFPNNSPLHF
J gene: TRBJ1-6
V gene: TRBV30

CDR3 protein: CASSSRGFYEQYF
J gene: TRBJ2-7
V gene: TRBV11-2

CDR3 protein: CASSLGLAGGETQYF
J gene: TRBJ2-5
V gene: TRBV5-4

CDR3 protein: CASSLGQGNSPLHF
J gene: TRBJ1-6
V gene: TRBV6-6

CDR3 protein: CASSLMIGGWADTQYF
J gene: TRBJ2-3
V gene: TRBV7-6

CDR3 protein: CASSAYGTSGRGNEQFF
J gene: TRBJ2-1
V gene: TRBV9

CDR3 protein: CASSEVGVAGEETQYF
J gene: TRBJ2-5
V gene: TRBV6-1

CDR3 protein: CASSYRDSSYEQYF
J gene: TRBJ2-7
V gene: TRBV6-6

CDR3 protein: CSVDGRPGDEQYF
J gene: TRBJ2-7
V gene: TRBV29-1

CDR3 protein: CASSWTSGQETQYF
J gene: TRBJ2-5
V gene: TRBV11-2

CDR3 protein: CASSPGLAATDTQYF
J gene: TRBJ2-3
V gene: TRBV7-9

CDR3 protein: CASSLDLGAEQYF
J gene: TRBJ2-7
V gene: TRBV5-4

CDR3 protein: CASSLVAVEAFF
J gene: TRBJ1-1
V gene: TRBV28

CDR3 protein: CASSASSGRETQYF
J gene: TRBJ2-5
V gene: TRBV6-6

CDR3 protein: CASSAWDSDQPQHF
J gene: TRBJ1-5
V gene: TRBV7-2

CDR3 protein: CASKPVDSGNTIYF
J gene: TRBJ1-3
V gene: TRBV27

CDR3 protein: CASSQGLAGKNEQFF
J gene: TRBJ2-1
V gene: TRBV4-1

CDR3 protein: CASSAPPGLAGLSRTGELFF
J gene: TRBJ2-2
V gene: TRBV2

CDR3 protein: CASSLNEQFF
J gene: TRBJ2-1
V gene: TRBV28

CDR3 protein: CASEMGGRSYEQYF
J gene: TRBJ2-7
V gene: TRBV5-6

CDR3 protein: CASSLSVSGGIQQYF
J gene: TRBJ2-7
V gene: TRBV27

CDR3 protein: CASSQTSGISTDTQYF
J gene: TRBJ2-3
V gene: TRBV11-2

CDR3 protein: CASSQRQSSYNSPLHF
J gene: TRBJ1-6
V gene: TRBV9

CDR3 protein: CASSVPGQGYNEQYF
J gene: TRBJ2-7
V gene: TRBV28